This T cell receptor beta chain was sequenced during a study of molecular identifiers for immune sequencing clone quantification. For the study at large: Within a replicate experiment, RNA obtained from either about 21,000 or 97,000 naive CD8 cells was divided into five aliquots, and four of those aliquots were then sequenced. Broader study findings: Over 97% of effector molecules, but under 1% in naive cells, were held by clones with more than 20 RNA copies. Spiked-in Jurkat TCR RNA corresponding to one cell was reported as detectable against more than 950,000 naive cells.

This clonotype was recorded many times. Its antigen is as yet unknown. This CDR3 has 14 amino acids. Deletions cut 0 bases from V and 11 bases from J, with 16 bases between. CDR1 is MGHRA and CDR2 is YSYEKL in the germline V gene. Library preparation followed earlier protocols using designated TCR primers. TCRdb re-called the PCR reads with MiXCR, one entry per CDR3 protein. The sample has some 650,000 distinct CDR3 sequences, 20% seen once. Source material: naive CD8+ T cells from blood, with Jurkat cell RNA spiked in. Subset noted: FACS-sorted CD8+CD4-CCR7+CD45RA+ naive T cells. This clonotype originated in a human donor in good health. Some libraries in this study had Jurkat cell RNA spiked in. The gene calls are TRBV4-1 and TRBJ1-1; tentative D call: TRBD1 (6 bases). CDR3 DNA: TGCGCCAGCAGCCAAGATTGGGGGCAGGACAACGCTTTCTTT. This encodes CASSQDWGQDNAFF.